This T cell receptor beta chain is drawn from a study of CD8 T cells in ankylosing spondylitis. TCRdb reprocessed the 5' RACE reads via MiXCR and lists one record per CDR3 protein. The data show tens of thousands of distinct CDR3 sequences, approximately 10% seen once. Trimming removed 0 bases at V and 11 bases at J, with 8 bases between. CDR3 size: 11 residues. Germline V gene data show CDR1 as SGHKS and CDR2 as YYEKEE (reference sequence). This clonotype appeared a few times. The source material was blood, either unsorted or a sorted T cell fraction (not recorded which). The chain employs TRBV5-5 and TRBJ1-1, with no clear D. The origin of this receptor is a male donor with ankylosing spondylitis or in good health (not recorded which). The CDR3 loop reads CASSLDSGAFF. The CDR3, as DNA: TGTGCCAGCAGCTTGGACAGCGGCGCTTTCTTT.